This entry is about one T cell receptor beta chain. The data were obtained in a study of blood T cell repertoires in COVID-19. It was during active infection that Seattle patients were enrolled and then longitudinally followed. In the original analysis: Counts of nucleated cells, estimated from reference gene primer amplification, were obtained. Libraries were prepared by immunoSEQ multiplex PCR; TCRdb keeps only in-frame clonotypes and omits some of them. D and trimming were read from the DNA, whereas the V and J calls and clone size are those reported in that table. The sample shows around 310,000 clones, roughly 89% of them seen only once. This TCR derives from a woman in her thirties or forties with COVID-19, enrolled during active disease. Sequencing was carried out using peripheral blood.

The CDR3 nucleotides are TGTGCCAGTAGCCAAAGCCCGGTGAGGAACTATGGCTACACCTTC. It codes for CASSQSPVRNYGYTF. The chain combines TRBV19 with TRBJ1-2; no definite D call. The V and J ends lost 6 bases and 2 bases respectively, with 16 bases between them. This CDR3 region has 15 residues. Germline CDR1 is LNHDA and CDR2 is SQIVND (reference sequence).